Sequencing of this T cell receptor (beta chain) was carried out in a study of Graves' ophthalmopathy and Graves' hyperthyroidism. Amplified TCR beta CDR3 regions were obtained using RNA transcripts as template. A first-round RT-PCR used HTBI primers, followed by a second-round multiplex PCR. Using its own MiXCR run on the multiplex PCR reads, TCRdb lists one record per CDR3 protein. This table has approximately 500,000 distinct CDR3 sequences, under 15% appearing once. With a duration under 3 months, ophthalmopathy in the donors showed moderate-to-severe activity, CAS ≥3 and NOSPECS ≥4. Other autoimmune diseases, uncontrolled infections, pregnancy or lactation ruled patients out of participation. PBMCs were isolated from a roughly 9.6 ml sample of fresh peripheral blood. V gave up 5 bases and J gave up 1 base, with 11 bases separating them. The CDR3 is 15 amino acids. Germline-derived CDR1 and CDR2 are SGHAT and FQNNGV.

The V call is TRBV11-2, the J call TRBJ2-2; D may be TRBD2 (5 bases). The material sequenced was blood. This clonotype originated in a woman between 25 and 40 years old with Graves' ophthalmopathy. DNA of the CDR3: TGTGCCAGCAGCCGGACTTTCCTGAACACCGGGGAGCTGTTTTTT. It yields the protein CASSRTFLNTGELFF.